The present T cell receptor (beta chain) was sequenced within a study of T cells after yellow fever vaccination. Study-wide results and limits: Weaker overall, the secondary response nonetheless peaked faster (day 5 versus 15). Across the CD4 and CD8 compartments, a small share of clonotypes was present in both. Post-booster samples contained most primary-vaccination clones (more than 95% CD4, about 90% CD8).

V lost 5 bases and J lost 6; bases outside the gene matches: 8. The CDR3 spans 13 residues. Per germline, CDR1 SGHRS and CDR2 YFSETQ. Details on this clonotype: Its antigen is unknown.

5'RACE template switching added a universal primer site and UMIs to TCR cDNA. TCRdb re-called the 5' RACE reads with MiXCR, one entry per CDR3 protein. The data contain some 320,000 distinct CDR3 sequences, over 8.5% of them singletons. The TCR originated in a man aged 18 to 29 who received the YFV17D yellow fever vaccine. V is TRBV5-1 and J is TRBJ2-7, with 7 bases aligning to TRBD1. Source: CD4+ T cells sorted from PBMCs, taken 45 days after the yellow fever booster vaccination. The CDR3: CASRGQFKFEQYV. The DNA of the CDR3 is TGCGCCAGCAGGGGACAGTTCAAGTTCGAGCAGTACGTC.